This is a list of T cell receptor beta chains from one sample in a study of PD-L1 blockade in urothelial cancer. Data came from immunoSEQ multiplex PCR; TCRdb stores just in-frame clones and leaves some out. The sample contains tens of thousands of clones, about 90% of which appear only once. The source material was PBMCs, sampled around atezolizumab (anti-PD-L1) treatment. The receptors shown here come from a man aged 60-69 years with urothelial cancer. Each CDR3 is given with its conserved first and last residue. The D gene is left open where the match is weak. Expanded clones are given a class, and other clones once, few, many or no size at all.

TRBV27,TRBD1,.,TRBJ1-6,TGTGCCAGCAGCAGGACAGGACCTAATTCACCCCTCCACTTT,CASSRTGPNSPLHF
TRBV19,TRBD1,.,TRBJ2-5,TGTGCCAGTAGCCCCGGGACAGGGGGCGAACAAGAGACCCAGTACTTC,CASSPGTGGEQETQYF
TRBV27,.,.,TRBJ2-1,TGTGCCAGCAGTTTATGGGGGGAGGCTAACAATGAGCAGTTCTTC,CASSLWGEANNEQFF
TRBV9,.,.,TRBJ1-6,TGTGCCAGCAGCGAGAGGTCTAGCTCCTATAATTCACCCCTCCACTTT,CASSERSSSYNSPLHF
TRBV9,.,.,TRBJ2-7,TGTGCCAGCAGCTTTGAAGGAGACGAGCAGTACTTC,CASSFEGDEQYF
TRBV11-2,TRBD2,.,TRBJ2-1,TGTGCCAGCAGCTTAACTAGCGGGAGTATCGGCAATGAGCAGTTCTTC,CASSLTSGSIGNEQFF
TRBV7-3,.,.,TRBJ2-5,TGTGCCAGCAGTTTAGGGCAAGAGGAGACCCAGTACTTC,CASSLGQEETQYF
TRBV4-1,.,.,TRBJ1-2,TGCGCCAGCAGCCAAGATCCGGGGGGCTATGGCTACACCTTC,CASSQDPGGYGYTF
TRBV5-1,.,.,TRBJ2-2,TGCGCCAGCAGCTTGGTACGGGGGACCGGGGAGCTGTTTTTT,CASSLVRGTGELFF
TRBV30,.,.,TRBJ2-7,TGTGCCTTCCAAGACTCCGGAGGGGGAACCCCAGGGGGCTACGAGCAGTACTTC,CAFQDSGGGTPGGYEQYF
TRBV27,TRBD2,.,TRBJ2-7,TGTGCCAGCAGTCCCTCGGGACTAGCTGACGAGCAGTACTTC,CASSPSGLADEQYF
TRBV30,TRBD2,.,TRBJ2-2,TGTGCCTGGAGTCGGGGGGGGTACACCGGGGAGCTGTTTTTT,CAWSRGGYTGELFF
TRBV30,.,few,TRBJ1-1,TGTGCCTGGAGTGTTATGGCGAACACTGAAGCTTTCTTT,CAWSVMANTEAFF
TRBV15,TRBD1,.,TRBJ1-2,TGTGCCACCAGCAGAGATACAGGGGGATACGGCTACACCTTC,CATSRDTGGYGYTF
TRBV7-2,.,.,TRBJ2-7,TGTGCCAGCAGCTTAGCTTCACACTACGAGCAGTACTTC,CASSLASHYEQYF
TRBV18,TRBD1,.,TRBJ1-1,TGTGCCAGCTCCCCTACACGACAGGGGATGAACACTGAAGCTTTCTTT,CASSPTRQGMNTEAFF
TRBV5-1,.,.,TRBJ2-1,TGCGCCAGCAGCGACACGAATAACAATGAGCAGTTCTTC,CASSDTNNNEQFF
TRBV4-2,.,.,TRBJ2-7,TGTGCCAGCAGCCCATCCCTAGCGAGCGGCCACGAGCAGTACTTC,CASSPSLASGHEQYF
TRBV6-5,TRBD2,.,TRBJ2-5,TGTGCCAGCATGGGGGGGTACTATCAAGAGACCCAGTACTTC,CASMGGYYQETQYF
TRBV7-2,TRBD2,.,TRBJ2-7,TGTGCCAGCAGCGTCTCCGGGACTAGCTGGTCCGAGCAGTACTTC,CASSVSGTSWSEQYF
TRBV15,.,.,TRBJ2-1,TGTGCCACCAGCAGGACCAGCGGTCATGAGCAGTTCTTC,CATSRTSGHEQFF
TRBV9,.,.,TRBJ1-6,TGTGCCAGCAGCGTAGCTACTGGGGGGGTCGGATCACCCCTCCACTTT,CASSVATGGVGSPLHF
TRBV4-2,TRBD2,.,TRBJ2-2,TGTGCCAGCAGCCAAGAGGGACTAGCGGGAAACACCGGGGAGCTGTTTTTT,CASSQEGLAGNTGELFF
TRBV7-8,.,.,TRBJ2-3,TGTGCCAGCATCGGATTTTGGGACACATCTTCGGATACGCAGTATTTT,CASIGFWDTSSDTQYF
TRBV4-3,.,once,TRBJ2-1,TGCGCCAGCAGCCAGGTATTATCGGGGGTCAACAATGAGCAGTTCTTC,CASSQVLSGVNNEQFF
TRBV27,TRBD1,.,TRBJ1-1,TGTGCCAGCAGTTTATCGAGGGGGCGTGAAGCTTTCTTT,CASSLSRGREAFF
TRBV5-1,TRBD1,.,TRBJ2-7,TGCGCCAGCAGAGTATCGGGGACAGGGGGCTTAAACTCCTACGAGCAGTACTTC,CASRVSGTGGLNSYEQYF
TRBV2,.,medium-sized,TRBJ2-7,TGTGCCAGCAGTGTCCTGGCGGTGGTTGAGCAGTACTTC,CASSVLAVVEQYF
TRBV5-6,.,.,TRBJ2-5,TGTGCCAGCAGCCCATTGGACAGTTGGGAGACCCAGTACTTC,CASSPLDSWETQYF
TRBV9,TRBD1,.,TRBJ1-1,TGTGCCAGCAGCGTAGGGACAGGGAAAGTTTACACTGAAGCTTTCTTT,CASSVGTGKVYTEAFF
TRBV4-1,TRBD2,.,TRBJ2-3,TGCGCCAGCAGCCACGAACCCTGGACTAGCGGGGACACAGATACGCAGTATTTT,CASSHEPWTSGDTDTQYF
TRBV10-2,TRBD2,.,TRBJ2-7,TGCGCCAGCAGATCCTCCTCGAGCGGGAGCTCCTACGAGCAGTACTTC,CASRSSSSGSSYEQYF
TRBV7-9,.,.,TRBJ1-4,TGTGCCAGCAGCCCGCGGGTCGGGAGGATTGAAAAACTGTTTTTT,CASSPRVGRIEKLFF
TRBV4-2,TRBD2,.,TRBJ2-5,TGTGCCAGCAGCCACCTAATAGCGGGCCAAGAGACCCAGTACTTC,CASSHLIAGQETQYF
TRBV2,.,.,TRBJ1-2,TGTGCCAGCAGTTTAGGCAGGGTCGATGGCTACACCTTC,CASSLGRVDGYTF
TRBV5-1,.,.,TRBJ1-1,TGCGCCAGCAGCTTGGCCGGGACACGGGGAGAAGCTTTCTTT,CASSLAGTRGEAFF
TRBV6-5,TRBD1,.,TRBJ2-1,TGTGCCAGCAGTTCGCCGGGACAGGGATACAATGAGCAGTTCTTC,CASSSPGQGYNEQFF
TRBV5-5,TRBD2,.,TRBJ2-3,TGTGCCAGCAGCTTGGCGGCGGGAGGGCCCTATTTCGCAGATACGCAGTATTTT,CASSLAAGGPYFADTQYF
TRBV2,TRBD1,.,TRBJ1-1,TGTGCCAGCAGCCGGAGACAGGGGGCGCAGGGGCGAACTGAAGCTTTCTTT,CASSRRQGAQGRTEAFF
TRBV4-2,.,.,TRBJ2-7,TGTGCCAGCAGCCAAGATTTCGGGGCCTACGAGCAGTACTTC,CASSQDFGAYEQYF
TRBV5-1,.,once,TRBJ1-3,TGCGCCAGCAGCCAACAAGTGGGAGAGCTTCCTGGAAACACCATATATTTT,CASSQQVGELPGNTIYF
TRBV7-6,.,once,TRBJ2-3,TGTGCCAGCAGTACAACAGGGTCGCACACAGATACGCAGTATTTT,CASSTTGSHTDTQYF
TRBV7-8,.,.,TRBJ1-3,TGTGCCAGCAGCCTTCAGACTGGCTCTGGAAACACCATATATTTT,CASSLQTGSGNTIYF
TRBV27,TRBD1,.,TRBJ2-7,TGTGCCAGCAGTAACCCGACAGGGGGCTCCTACGAGCAGTACTTC,CASSNPTGGSYEQYF
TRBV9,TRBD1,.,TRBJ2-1,TGTGCCAGCAGCGACAGCCACCGGGACAGGTCCTACAATGAGCAGTTCTTC,CASSDSHRDRSYNEQFF
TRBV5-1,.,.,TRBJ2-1,TGCGCCAGCAGCTCCCTGACTGACAATGAGCAGTTCTTC,CASSSLTDNEQFF
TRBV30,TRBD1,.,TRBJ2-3,TGTGCCTGGAGTGAAGACCAGGGGGTTTGGACGCAGTATTTT,CAWSEDQGVWTQYF
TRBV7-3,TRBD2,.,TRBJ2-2,TGTGCCAGCAGCTCCCGACTAGCCTACACCGGGGAGCTGTTTTTT,CASSSRLAYTGELFF
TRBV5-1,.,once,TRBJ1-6,TGCGCCAGCAGCCGCGACGGTGACTTATCACCCCTCCACTTT,CASSRDGDLSPLHF
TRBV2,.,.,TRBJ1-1,TGTGCCAGCAGCGGCTTTGGGGCGCGGAACACTGAAGCTTTCTTT,CASSGFGARNTEAFF
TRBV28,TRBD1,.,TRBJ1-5,TGTGCCAGCGCCCTGGGACAGGGCACGAGCAATCAGCCCCAGCATTTT,CASALGQGTSNQPQHF
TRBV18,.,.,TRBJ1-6,TGTGCCAGCTCACCGACGGGAGATAAGGGGCCCCTCCACTTT,CASSPTGDKGPLHF
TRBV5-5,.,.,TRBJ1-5,TGTGCCAGCAGCTTAGGACACATTAGCAATCAGCCCCAGCATTTT,CASSLGHISNQPQHF